The present TCR beta chain was sequenced within a study of CD8+ T cells in alopecia areata listed by TCRdb under 2018. At the level of the whole study: Treated patients were enrolled in an open-label pilot trial of oral tofacitinib at 5 to 10 mg twice daily for moderate-to-severe alopecia areata. In humans, TCRbeta sequencing was performed on scalp tissue and on sorted CD4+ and CD8+ peripheral blood T cells from healthy controls and from patients with patchy or totalis/universalis alopecia areata. Scalp clonality was compared across normal scalp (n=4), patchy alopecia areata scalp (n=8), and alopecia totalis/universalis scalp (n=8). TCRbeta CDR3 regions were amplified by immunoSEQ multiplex PCR with 35 Vbeta forward and 13 Jbeta reverse primers. RNA came from the PAXgene miRNA kit for fixed scalp, the miRNeasy kit for PBMCs, and the RNeasy kit for mouse skin. The SALT score, which quantifies the percentage of affected scalp surface area, was used to measure disease severity in treated patients. Tofacitinib was given for 6 to 18 months, followed by 6 months of follow-up off drug to assess delayed response and recurrence. High-throughput TCRbeta sequencing was used to examine T cell clonal expansion in alopecia areata in both the C3H/HeJ mouse model and human patients. Biopsies were taken from tofacitinib-treated patients at baseline and again at 4 and 24 weeks into treatment, and several of those patients also had a later scalp biopsy.

CDR1 and CDR2, looked up from the germline V gene (reference sequence), are LNHNV and YYDKDF. There are 14 amino acids in the CDR3, from cysteine to phenylalanine inclusive. CDR3 DNA is the only sequence kept; it has 42 bases, read in frame from the first base. Ends trimmed: V by 1 base, J by 8 bases; bases unmatched to a gene: 4. The method was the immunoSEQ multiplex PCR assay. For TCR sequencing, RNA was extracted from every sample and reverse transcribed into cDNA to serve as template. SuperScript III was used to make first-strand cDNA, primed with a 2:1 mix of oligo-dT and random hexamers. A synthetic immune receptor repertoire was used to assess amplification bias, and residual bias was removed computationally. The source study handled its data this way. Raw reads were preprocessed for error removal, and CDR3 was defined according to IMGT conventions as running from the conserved cysteine to phenylalanine. To get clonality, Shannon entropy was normalized by log2 of the number of productive unique TCRs and the result was subtracted from 1. CD4 or CD8 identity of scalp clones was inferred by cross-referencing scalp TCRbeta sequences with sorted blood CD4 and CD8 repertoires. TCRdb took this table from immuneACCESS and kept in-frame rearrangements with V and J called. Such tables lack part of the clones; where checked against another copy, unresolved V genes explain under half of the gap, and the rest is unexplained. V and J calls and clone size are as listed in that table; D and trimming were resolved from the DNA. Recorded for this sample are over 80,000 clones; roughly 45% of them occurred a single time. Of the sample, roughly 18% is held by the ten largest clones.

This clone occurred once. The antigen this receptor binds is unknown. Base qualities are not provided; no much larger clone lies one nucleotide away. The time point label, read with the paper, signifies: 20 to 30 weeks on oral tofacitinib. Reading the label with the study, this specimen's treatment or condition is: oral pan-JAK inhibitor, 5-10 mg twice daily. Peripheral blood and lesional scalp punch biopsies were obtained from patients with alopecia areata. PBMCs were isolated by density centrifugation and stained for CD3, CD4 and CD8, and CD4+ and CD8+ T cells were sorted on a FACSAria. The full study reports these points: Compared with normal scalp, lesional scalp had higher clonality and more expanded CD8+ clones, particularly in alopecia totalis/universalis, a pattern that suggests antigenic drive. Scalp TCR repertoire analysis is complicated because resident alphabeta T cells in normal human skin are also sequenced, whereas mouse skin is dominated by gammadelta T cells. Shared TCR sequences between patients were less evident than in mice, which may be partly attributable to HLA diversity in the patient population. Because the treated cohort was small and had only one nonresponder, larger studies are needed to examine links between baseline CD8+ expansion and response. During tofacitinib treatment, many expanded lesional clones remained in scalp and blood, and this persistence may partly explain relapse after treatment is stopped. Tofacitinib significantly lowered scalp clonality and the number of expanded CD8+ clones among the top 100 scalp clones.

The receptor was derived from a human donor with alopecia areata. The input for sequencing was CD8+ T cells sorted from blood, taken at week 24, from a patient treated with tofacitinib. This receptor chain uses TRBV15 and TRBJ2-1; 8 bases in the middle match TRBD2. The CDR3 protein: CATSRVTGGDEQFF. The nucleotide sequence is TGTGCCACCAGCAGAGTAACGGGAGGGGATGAGCAGTTCTTC.